This T cell receptor (beta chain) was documented in a study of spatial heterogeneity in lung cancer. Turning to the study itself: Samples came from 72 TRACERx patients with untreated early-stage lung cancer. For the average unique TCR and UMI combination, more than 8.5 occurrences appeared in raw reads.

TCRdb recomputed calls from the 5' RACE reads with MiXCR, one row per CDR3 protein. The sample lists over 85,000 distinct CDR3 sequences, 15% to 20% occurring once. This clonotype has a count of ten or more. Time point in this sample: blood at routine non-recurrence follow-up after resection. J gave up 2 bases and V 5 bases, and 12 bases lay outside the gene matches. Germline values: CDR1 SGHAT, CDR2 FQNNGV. The CDR3 contains 17 residues. This sequence was found in a male donor with early-stage non-small cell lung cancer. The chain recombines TRBV11-2 with TRBJ2-7, with 10 nucleotides matching TRBD2. Sequencing used PBMCs, obtained at follow-up. The CDR3 DNA reads as TGTGCCAGCAGCCCGCAACGTACTAGCGGGACCCCCTACGAGCAGTACGTC. As protein: CASSPQRTSGTPYEQYV.